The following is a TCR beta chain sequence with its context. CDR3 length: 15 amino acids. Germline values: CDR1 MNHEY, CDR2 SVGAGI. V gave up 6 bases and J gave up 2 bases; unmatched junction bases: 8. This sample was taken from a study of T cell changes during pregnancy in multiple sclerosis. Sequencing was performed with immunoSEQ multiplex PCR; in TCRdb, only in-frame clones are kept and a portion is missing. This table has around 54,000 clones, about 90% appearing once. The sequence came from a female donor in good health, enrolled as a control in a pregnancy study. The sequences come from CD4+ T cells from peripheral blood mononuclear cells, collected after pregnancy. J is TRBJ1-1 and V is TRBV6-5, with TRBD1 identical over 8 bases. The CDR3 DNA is TGTGCCAGCAGCCCTAGGGACAGGATAAACACTGAAGCTTTCTTT. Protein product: CASSPRDRINTEAFF.